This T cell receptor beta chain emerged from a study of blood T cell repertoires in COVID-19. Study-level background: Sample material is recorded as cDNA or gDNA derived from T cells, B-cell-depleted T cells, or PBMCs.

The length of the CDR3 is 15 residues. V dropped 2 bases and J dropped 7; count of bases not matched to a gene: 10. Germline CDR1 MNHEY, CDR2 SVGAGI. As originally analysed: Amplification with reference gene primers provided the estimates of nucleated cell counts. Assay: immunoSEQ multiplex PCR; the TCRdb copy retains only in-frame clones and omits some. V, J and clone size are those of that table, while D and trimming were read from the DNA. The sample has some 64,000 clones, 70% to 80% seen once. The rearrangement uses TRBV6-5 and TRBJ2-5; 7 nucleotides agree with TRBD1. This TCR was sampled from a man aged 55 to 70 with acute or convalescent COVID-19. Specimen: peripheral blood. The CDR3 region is CASSYRQGSSGTQYF. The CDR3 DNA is TGTGCCAGCAGTTACCGACAGGGCTCGAGTGGGACCCAGTACTTC.